The next 23 T cell receptor beta chains were all read from a single sample in a study of blood T cell repertoires in COVID-19. Method: immunoSEQ multiplex PCR; TCRdb's copy keeps in-frame clones and lacks some. The profile shows about 220,000 clones, 82% of them singletons. The sequenced material came from peripheral blood. These receptors were collected from a woman between 65 and 79 years old with COVID-19, enrolled during active disease.

The CDR3 spells CAVLQGGGYGYTF. The DNA of the CDR3 is TGTGCCGTGCTGCAGGGAGGAGGCTATGGCTACACCTTC. The chain combines TRBV6-5 with TRBJ1-2; a possible D gene is TRBD1 (5 bases). With 11 bases removed from V and 4 bases from J, the gap between germline ends came to 17 bases. This CDR3 region has 13 residues. Germline V gives CDR1 MNHEY, CDR2 SVGAGI.

The chain is built from TRBV28 and TRBJ1-1; 9 nucleotides agree with TRBD1. The CDR3 totals 14 residues. Germline lookup yields CDR1 MDHEN and CDR2 SYDVKM. J was trimmed by 5 bases and V by 4 bases; bases with no gene match: 5. CDR3 residues: CASSSGTGRTEAFF. The CDR3 DNA reads as TGTGCCAGCAGTTCAGGGACAGGGAGAACTGAAGCTTTCTTT.

The rearrangement joins TRBV4-3 to TRBJ2-1; possibly TRBD1 for D (6 bases). The CDR3 totals 20 residues. Trimming pared 1 base from V and 0 bases from J, leaving 22 bases between. The V gene's germline CDR1 is LGHNA and CDR2 YSLEER. The CDR3 protein is CASSQVWTPGAASSYNEQFF. DNA for the CDR3: TGCGCCAGCAGCCAAGTTTGGACCCCAGGGGCGGCAAGCTCCTACAATGAGCAGTTCTTC.

The chain joins TRBV5-1 to TRBJ2-1; 8 bases are shared with TRBD2. This CDR3 region has 17 residues. Germline V CDR1 and CDR2: SGHRS, YFSETQ. V gave up 0 bases and J gave up 2 bases; unmatched junction bases: 7. The CDR3 spells CASSLEGLAGTYNEQFF. CDR3 DNA sequence: TGCGCCAGCAGCTTGGAAGGGTTAGCGGGAACCTACAATGAGCAGTTCTTC.

The CDR3 is CASSPPTVRHNTEAFF. The CDR3 region has the DNA TGTGCCAGCAGTCCTCCGACAGTTAGGCATAACACTGAAGCTTTCTTT. The V gene is TRBV28, the J gene TRBJ1-1, with D possibly matching TRBD1 (5 bases). Trimming took off 5 bases at V and 2 bases at J, with 18 bases between the two ends. Per germline, CDR1 MDHEN and CDR2 SYDVKM. The CDR3 length is 16 residues.

The chain carries TRBV3-1 (or the pseudogene TRBV3-2) and TRBJ2-7, with TRBD2 identical over 10 bases. The CDR3 has 14 amino acids. The germline gives CDR1 LGHDT, CDR2 YNNKEL (reference sequence). With 2 bases clipped from V and 3 bases from J, the junction kept 1 base outside the gene matches. CDR3 loop: CASSQTSGDYEQYF. CDR3 in DNA: TGTGCCAGCAGCCAAACTAGCGGGGACTACGAGCAGTACTTC.

V and J are TRBV9 and TRBJ2-2; the D is unclear. Germline V lookup: CDR1 SGDLS, CDR2 YYNGEE. Trimming cost V 0 bases and J 3 bases, with 12 bases left between them. This CDR3 contains 16 residues. The CDR3 sequence is CASSVDPRVDTGELFF. CDR3 in DNA: TGTGCCAGCAGCGTAGATCCCCGAGTCGACACCGGGGAGCTGTTTTTT.

J is TRBJ2-2 and V is TRBV30, with a weak D call TRBD2 (5 bases). The CDR3 consists of 14 residues. CDR1 and CDR2 (germline): GTSNPN, SVGIG (reference sequence). With 5 bases removed from V and 0 bases from J, the gap between germline ends came to 10 bases. CDR3 coding DNA: TGTGCCTGGTGCGGCGGGCCGAACACCGGGGAGCTGTTTTTT. It specifies CAWCGGPNTGELFF.

The rearrangement uses TRBV7-9 and TRBJ2-1, with 16 bases that match TRBD2. CDR1 is SEHNR and CDR2 is FQNEAQ in the germline V gene (reference sequence). The CDR3 spans 15 residues. With 0 bases clipped from V and 14 bases from J, the junction kept 4 bases outside the gene matches. CDR3 nucleotide sequence: TGTGCCAGCAGCTTAGCTGGGACTAGCGGGAGGGGGGAGTTCTTC. Translated, it gives CASSLAGTSGRGEFF.

The chain uses TRBV7-6 and TRBJ2-5; 7 nucleotides align to TRBD1. This CDR3 has 16 amino acids. The germline gives CDR1 SGHVS, CDR2 FNYEAQ. Trimming at V came to 2 bases and at J to 5 bases, leaving 11 bases not matched to a gene. CDR3 DNA: TGTGCCAGCAGCTTAAATCAGGGACAGTCCTGGGAGACCCAGTACTTC. Its translation is CASSLNQGQSWETQYF.

The genes are TRBV28 and TRBJ2-2; perhaps TRBD1 as D (5 bases). The germline V gene encodes CDR1 MDHEN and CDR2 SYDVKM. The CDR3 is 14 residues long. Deletions cut 6 bases from V and 4 bases from J, with 12 bases between. The CDR3 loop is CASSLDRSTGELFF. The CDR3 DNA sequence: TGTGCCAGCAGCTTAGACAGAAGCACCGGGGAGCTGTTTTTT.

This chain uses TRBV27 with TRBJ1-2, with D perhaps TRBD1 (5 bases). The CDR3 contains 14 residues. The germline V gene encodes CDR1 MNHEY and CDR2 SMNVEV (reference sequence). The germline V and J ends were trimmed by 2 bases and 5 bases, with 12 bases remaining between them. The DNA of the CDR3 is TGTGCCAGCAGTTTAGGAAGGGGTATATATGGCTACACCTTC. Amino acid sequence: CASSLGRGIYGYTF.

This chain connects TRBV7-6 to TRBJ2-2; 11 bases fit TRBD2. The germline V gene has CDR1 SGHVS and CDR2 FNYEAQ. This CDR3 is 15 amino acids long. J was trimmed by 7 bases and V by 4 bases; bases with no gene match: 5. The CDR3 nucleotides read TGTGCCAGCAGCTCCCCGACTAGCGGGATCGGGGAGCTGTTTTTT. Its protein product is CASSSPTSGIGELFF.

The chain is built from TRBV11-2 and TRBJ1-2; weak D call: TRBD1 (6 bases). The V end was cut by 8 bases, the J end by 3 bases, with 13 bases between. The CDR3 sequence is 13 residues long. Germline V gives CDR1 SGHAT, CDR2 FQNNGV. CDR3 nucleotides: TGTGCCAGCGCAACAGGGCTCTACTATGGCTACACCTTC. Its translation is CASATGLYYGYTF.

The rearrangement joins TRBV5-8 to TRBJ1-5, with D perhaps matching TRBD1 (6 bases). V lost 4 bases, J lost 0 bases, and 17 bases lay in between. From germline, CDR1 is SGHTS and CDR2 YDEGEE. The CDR3 length is 17 residues. CDR3 DNA sequence: TGTGCCAGCAGCATCGGACAGCTTTTTTATAGCAATCAGCCCCAGCATTTT. This codes for CASSIGQLFYSNQPQHF.

J is TRBJ1-1 and V is TRBV5-1, with D unclear. V lost 5 bases and J 1 base, leaving 9 bases between the germline ends. The CDR3 contains 13 residues. Germline CDR1 SGHRS, CDR2 YFSETQ. This CDR3 is CASSSTQNTEAFF. The CDR3 region has the DNA TGCGCCAGCAGTAGCACTCAGAACACTGAAGCTTTCTTT.

This chain uses TRBV14 with TRBJ2-7; a possible D gene is TRBD2 (5 bases). Germline values: CDR1 SGHDN, CDR2 FVKESK. Trimming stripped 0 bases from V and 6 bases from J, with 24 bases between. This CDR3 region has 18 residues. The CDR3 DNA follows: TGTGCCAGCAGCCAAGATTTCTCGTGGGTTGGTGGTAGCGCCGAGCAGTACTTC. Protein sequence: CASSQDFSWVGGSAEQYF.

V usage is TRBV27 and J usage is TRBJ2-1, with 10 bases fitting TRBD2. This CDR3 has 16 amino acids. The germline gives CDR1 MNHEY, CDR2 SMNVEV (reference sequence). V gave up 8 bases and J gave up 6 bases; unmatched junction bases: 13. CDR3 region: CASRLSPGLASNEQFF. For the CDR3, the DNA is TGTGCCAGCCGTCTTTCTCCGGGACTAGCGTCCAATGAGCAGTTCTTC.

The chain links TRBV19 to TRBJ1-2; a weak D match, TRBD1 (6 bases). This CDR3 is built from 13 residues. Trimming cost V 3 bases and J 5 bases, with 10 bases left between them. In germline, CDR1 is LNHDA, CDR2 SQIVND (reference sequence). The CDR3 sequence: CASSIGRGYGYTF. In nucleotides, the CDR3 is TGTGCCAGTAGTATCGGCAGGGGTTATGGCTACACCTTC.

CDR3 sequence reads: CASSKGGTDTGELFF. Written as DNA, the CDR3 is TGTGCCAGCAGCAAGGGCGGGACCGACACCGGGGAGCTGTTTTTT. The chain employs TRBV7-9 and TRBJ2-2, with D possibly TRBD2 on 6 matching bases. The CDR3 has 15 residues. Germline V gene data show CDR1 as SEHNR and CDR2 as FQNEAQ (reference sequence). Trimming took 5 bases from V and 3 from J, leaving 13 bases between them.

The rearrangement joins TRBV18 to TRBJ2-5, with D possibly being TRBD1 (6 bases). Germline V CDR1 and CDR2: KGHSH, LQKENI. This CDR3 comprises 15 residues. Between the trimmed V and J ends, which lost 3 bases and 3 bases, there was a span of 14 bases. CDR3 residues: CASSPLLTGKETQYF. DNA for the CDR3: TGTGCCAGCTCACCCCTACTTACAGGGAAAGAGACCCAGTACTTC.

This chain uses TRBV28 with TRBJ2-3, with D unclear. The germline gives CDR1 MDHEN, CDR2 SYDVKM. This CDR3 is 11 amino acids long. Trimming took off 6 bases at V and 5 bases at J, with 6 bases between the two ends. The CDR3 nucleotides read TGTGCCAGCAGAAATCTAGATACGCAGTATTTT. It translates to CASRNLDTQYF.

The chain has TRBV2 and TRBJ1-1; 8 bases map to TRBD1. Germline V gene data show CDR1 as SNHLY and CDR2 as FYNNEI. The CDR3 extends over 14 amino acids. V dropped 7 bases and J dropped 8; count of bases not matched to a gene: 12. The CDR3 DNA sequence: TGTGCCAGCAAGGAGACAGACAGGGGAGGGGAAGCTTTCTTT. Protein: CASKETDRGGEAFF.